The sequence of this T cell receptor beta chain was determined in a study of T cells in Graves' hyperthyroidism and ophthalmopathy. Turning to the study itself: Blood was drawn when the patient was first diagnosed and still untreated.

The V gene's germline CDR1 is MNHEY and CDR2 SVGEGT. V was clipped by 5 bases and J by 3 bases; unmatched bases: 3. The CDR3 sequence is 14 residues long. This clonotype was counted ten times or more. The TCR beta CDR3 regions underwent amplification using RNA transcripts as the source. The TCR CDR3 was amplified in a first-round RT-PCR using the HTBI primer set. TCRdb processed the multiplex PCR reads anew with MiXCR; each CDR3 protein has one entry. The repertoire holds under 350,000 distinct CDR3 sequences, with 18% as singletons. The TCR sequence derives from a woman between 45 and 65 years old with Graves' hyperthyroidism. Sequencing input: blood. The chain uses TRBV6-2 or TRBV6-3 and TRBJ1-1; 10 nucleotides line up with TRBD1. The CDR3 reads CASSRDRGYTEAFF. The DNA of the CDR3 is TGTGCCAGCAGTCGGGACAGGGGCTACACTGAAGCTTTCTTT.